The sequence of this T cell receptor beta chain was determined in a study of Ad26.COV2.S vaccination and SARS-CoV-2 variants (dated by TCRdb to the early 2020s). With regard to the full study: Donors in the vaccine arm were drawn from COV1001, a phase I-IIa trial of Ad26.COV2.S in healthy adults that was multicentre, randomized, double-blind and placebo-controlled. Ad26.COV2.S was administered intramuscularly at a dose of 5x10^10 or 1x10^11 viral particles, either as one shot or as two shots given 56 days apart. The specificity and breadth of SARS-CoV-2-reactive T cell receptors after Ad26.COV2.S vaccination were assessed by TCRbeta repertoire sequencing. The TCR-sequenced set comprised about 30 samples: around 20 Ad26.COV2.S vaccine recipients, 5 placebo recipients and 8 SARS-CoV-2 convalescent individuals. Participants in the trial were split at random into five groups of five each, receiving low-dose or high-dose Ad26.COV2.S once or twice, or else placebo on both occasions. Investigators remained blinded to trial group allocation during experiments and outcome assessment.

The treatment or condition label for this specimen denotes: about 20 received Ad26.COV2.S at low or high dose, single or two shots; roughly five received placebo; per-sample allocation not given. For vaccine and placebo recipients, repertoires were sequenced using samples collected on day 63 after the first injection. Between 29 July and 7 August 2020, Cohort 1b enrolled fewer than 30 adults aged 18-55 years at one site in Boston, USA. Ad26.COV2.S consisted of a replication-incompetent adenovirus type 26 vector by which a prefusion-stabilized SARS-CoV-2 spike protein from the original Wuhan strain was expressed. In the case of this clone: No cognate antigen has been identified for it. Base qualities are missing; no much larger clone stands one base away.

The immunoSEQ Assay was used to sequence TCRbeta CDR3 regions. After extraction, genomic DNA underwent amplification by bias-controlled multiplex PCR, followed by high-throughput sequencing. The study's processing was this. Collapsing and filtering of sequences were performed to quantify the absolute abundance of each unique TCRbeta CDR3 region. T cell fraction was estimated by normalizing TCRbeta template counts to usable DNA, which was measured by amplifying reference genes present in all nucleated cells. Repertoire TCRs were annotated as SARS-CoV-2-specific when V gene, CDR3 amino acid sequence and J gene were exactly matched to a known reactive TCR set. The reference SARS-CoV-2 TCR set came from MIRA and was filtered for enrichment in COVID-19-positive ImmuneCODE repertoires, removing public or cross-reactive TCRs. Based on the MIRA antigens, annotated TCRs were further analysed at the level of specific ORF or position within ORF. Breadth was defined as the number of annotated unique rearrangements divided by the total number of unique productive rearrangements, and depth was defined as the summed frequency of the annotated unique rearrangements. Group comparisons of TCR breadth used two-sided Wilcoxon rank-sum tests. The immuneACCESS repertoire file appears here via TCRdb, limited to in-frame rearrangements. These files lack a portion of the clones; in checked studies, under half of the deficit traces to unresolved V genes, and the cause of the others is not known. The V and J calls and clone size are taken from that table; D and trimming were inferred from the DNA. The sample table records about 420,000 clones; roughly 88% of these occur just once. The ten most abundant clones make up 3.5% to 4% of the sample.

Broader findings and caveats from the paper: Non-spike TCR breadth was comparable between vaccine and placebo recipients, consistent with the vaccine containing only spike. Compared with placebo recipients, Ad26.COV2.S recipients showed higher spike-specific TCR breadth (P = 0.0014). Comparing responses between vaccine doses or regimens was not something the study was powered to do. After vaccination, spike-specific CD8+ and CD4+ T cell responses were reported to show substantial breadth. It was noted by the authors that total T cell responses may have been underestimated by the TCR breadth and depth analyses.

The receptor was isolated from a person between 18 and 65 years old who received the Ad26.COV2.S COVID-19 vaccine or a placebo. Sequencing was performed on peripheral blood, taken in a trial of Ad26.COV2.S vaccine versus placebo.

Here is the DNA: TGTGCCAGCAGCCTCGGGACAGGGAGTGAAGAGACCCAGTACTTC. This encodes CASSLGTGSEETQYF. The V gene is TRBV4-2 and the J gene is TRBJ2-5; 9 middle bases align to TRBD1. The cysteine opens and the phenylalanine closes a CDR3 of 15 amino acids. Just the 45-base CDR3 DNA is kept, in frame starting at base 1. The germline V gene yields LGHNA for CDR1 and YNFKEQ for CDR2. Germline trimming amounts to 4 bases on V and 3 bases on J, with 6 as the count of junction bases outside the gene matches.